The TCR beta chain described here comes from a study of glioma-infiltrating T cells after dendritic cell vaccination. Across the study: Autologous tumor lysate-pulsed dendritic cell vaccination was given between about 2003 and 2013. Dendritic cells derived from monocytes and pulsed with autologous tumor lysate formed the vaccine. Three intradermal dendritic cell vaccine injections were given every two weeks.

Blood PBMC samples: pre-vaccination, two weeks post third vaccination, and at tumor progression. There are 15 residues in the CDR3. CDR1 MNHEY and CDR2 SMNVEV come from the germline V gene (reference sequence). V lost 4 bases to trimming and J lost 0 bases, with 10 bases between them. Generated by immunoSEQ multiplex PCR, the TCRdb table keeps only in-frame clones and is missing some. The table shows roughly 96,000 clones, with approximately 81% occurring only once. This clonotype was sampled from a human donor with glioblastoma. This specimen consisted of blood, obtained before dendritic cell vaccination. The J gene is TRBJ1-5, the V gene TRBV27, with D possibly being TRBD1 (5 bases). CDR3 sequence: CASSSRQHSNQPQHF. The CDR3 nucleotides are TGTGCCAGCAGTTCTCGACAGCATAGCAATCAGCCCCAGCATTTT.